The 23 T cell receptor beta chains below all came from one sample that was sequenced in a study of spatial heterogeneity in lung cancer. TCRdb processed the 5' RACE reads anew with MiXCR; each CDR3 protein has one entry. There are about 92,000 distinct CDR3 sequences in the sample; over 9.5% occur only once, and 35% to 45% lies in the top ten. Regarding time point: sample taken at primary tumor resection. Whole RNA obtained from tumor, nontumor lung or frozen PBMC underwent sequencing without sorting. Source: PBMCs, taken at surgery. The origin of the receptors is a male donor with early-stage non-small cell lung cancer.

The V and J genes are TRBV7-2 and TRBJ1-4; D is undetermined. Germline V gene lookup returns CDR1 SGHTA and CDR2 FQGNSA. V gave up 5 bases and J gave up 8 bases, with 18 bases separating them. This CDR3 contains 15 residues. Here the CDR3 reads CASSIPTAVGEKLFF. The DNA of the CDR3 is TGTGCCAGCAGCATACCGACGGCCGTTGGCGAAAAACTGTTTTTT. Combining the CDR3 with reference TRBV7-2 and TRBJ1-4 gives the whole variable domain GAGVSQSPSNKVTEKGKDVELRCDPISGHTALYWYRQSLGQGLEFLIYFQGNSAPDKSGLPSDRFSAERTGGSVSTLTIQRTQQEDSAVYLCASSIPTAVGEKLFFGSGTQLSVL.

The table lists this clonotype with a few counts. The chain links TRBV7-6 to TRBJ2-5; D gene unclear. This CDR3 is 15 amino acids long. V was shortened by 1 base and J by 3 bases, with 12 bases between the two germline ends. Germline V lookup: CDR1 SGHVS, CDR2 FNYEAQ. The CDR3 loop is CASSLGRAVKETQYF. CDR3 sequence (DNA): TGTGCCAGCAGCTTAGGGCGCGCGGTCAAAGAGACCCAGTACTTC.

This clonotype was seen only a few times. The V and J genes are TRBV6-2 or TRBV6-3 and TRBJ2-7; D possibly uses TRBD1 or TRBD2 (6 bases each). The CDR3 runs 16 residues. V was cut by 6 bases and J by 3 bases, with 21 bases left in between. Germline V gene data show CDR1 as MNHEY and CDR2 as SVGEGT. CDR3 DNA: TGTGCCAGCAGAGGGGGAGGTAGAACAGGACTCTACGAGCAGTACTTC. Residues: CASRGGGRTGLYEQYF.

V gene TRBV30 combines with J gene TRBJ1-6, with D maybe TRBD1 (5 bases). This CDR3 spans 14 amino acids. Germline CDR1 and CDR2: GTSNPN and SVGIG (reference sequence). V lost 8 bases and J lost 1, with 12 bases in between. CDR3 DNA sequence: TGTGCCCTAACAAAGGGGTCCTATAATTCACCCCTCCACTTT. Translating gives CALTKGSYNSPLHF.

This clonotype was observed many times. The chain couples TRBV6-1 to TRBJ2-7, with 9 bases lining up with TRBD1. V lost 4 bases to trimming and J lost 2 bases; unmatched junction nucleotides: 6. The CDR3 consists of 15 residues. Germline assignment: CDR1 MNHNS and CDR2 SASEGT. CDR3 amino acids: CASSAPDRGAYEQYF. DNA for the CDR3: TGTGCCAGCAGTGCACCGGACAGGGGTGCCTACGAGCAGTACTTC.

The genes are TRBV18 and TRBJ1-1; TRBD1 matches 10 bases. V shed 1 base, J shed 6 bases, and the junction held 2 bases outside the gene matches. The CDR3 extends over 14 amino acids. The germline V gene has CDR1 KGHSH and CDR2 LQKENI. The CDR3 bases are TGTGCCAGCTCACCACGAGGACAGGGGGCTGAAGCTTTCTTT. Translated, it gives CASSPRGQGAEAFF.

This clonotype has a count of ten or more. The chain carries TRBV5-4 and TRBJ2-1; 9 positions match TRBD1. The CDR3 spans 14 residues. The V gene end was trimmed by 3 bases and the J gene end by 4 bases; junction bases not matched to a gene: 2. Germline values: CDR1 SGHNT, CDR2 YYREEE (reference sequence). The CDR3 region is CASSSDRGYNEQFF. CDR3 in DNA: TGTGCCAGCAGCTCGGACAGGGGTTACAATGAGCAGTTCTTC.

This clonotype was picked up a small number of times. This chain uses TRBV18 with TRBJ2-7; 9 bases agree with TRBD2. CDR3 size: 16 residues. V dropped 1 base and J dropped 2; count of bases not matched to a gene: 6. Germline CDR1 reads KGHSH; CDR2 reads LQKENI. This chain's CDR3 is CASSPQLAGPAYEQYF. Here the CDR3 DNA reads TGTGCCAGCTCACCACAACTAGCGGGTCCAGCCTACGAGCAGTACTTC.

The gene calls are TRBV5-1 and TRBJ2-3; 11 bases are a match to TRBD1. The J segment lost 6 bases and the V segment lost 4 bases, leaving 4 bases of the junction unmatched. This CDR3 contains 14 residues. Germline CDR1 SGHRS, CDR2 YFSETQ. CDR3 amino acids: CASSLGQGVDTQYF. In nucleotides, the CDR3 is TGCGCCAGCAGCCTGGGACAGGGGGTTGATACGCAGTATTTT.

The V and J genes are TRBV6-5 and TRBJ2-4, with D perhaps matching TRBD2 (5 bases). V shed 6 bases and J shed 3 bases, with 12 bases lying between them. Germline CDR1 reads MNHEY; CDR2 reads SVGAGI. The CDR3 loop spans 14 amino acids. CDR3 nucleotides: TGTGCCAGCAGCCCTGGACTGGGCAAAAACATTCAGTACTTC. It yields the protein CASSPGLGKNIQYF.

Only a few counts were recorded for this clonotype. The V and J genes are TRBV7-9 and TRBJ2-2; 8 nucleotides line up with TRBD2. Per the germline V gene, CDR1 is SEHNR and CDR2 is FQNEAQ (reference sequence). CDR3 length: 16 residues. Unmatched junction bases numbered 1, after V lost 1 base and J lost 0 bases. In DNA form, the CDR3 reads TGTGCCAGCAGCTTAGTGGGACTAGCGAACACCGGGGAGCTGTTTTTT. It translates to CASSLVGLANTGELFF. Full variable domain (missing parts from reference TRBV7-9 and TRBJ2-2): DTGVSQNPRHKITKRGQNVTFRCDPISEHNRLYWYRQTLGQGPEFLTYFQNEAQLEKSRLLSDRFSAERPKGSFSTLEIQRTEQGDSAMYLCASSLVGLANTGELFFGEGSRLTVL.

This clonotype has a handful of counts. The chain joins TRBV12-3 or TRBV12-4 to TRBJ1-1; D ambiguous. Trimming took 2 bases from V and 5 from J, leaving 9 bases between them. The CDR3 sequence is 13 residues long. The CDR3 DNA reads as TGTGCCAGCAGTTTAAGAAGCGGTACTGAAGCTTTCTTT. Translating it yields CASSLRSGTEAFF.

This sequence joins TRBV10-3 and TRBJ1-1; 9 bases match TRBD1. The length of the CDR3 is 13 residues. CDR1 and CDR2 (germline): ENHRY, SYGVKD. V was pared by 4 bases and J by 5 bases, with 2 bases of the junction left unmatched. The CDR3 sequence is CAISGGTGTEAFF. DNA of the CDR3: TGTGCCATCAGTGGAGGGACAGGGACTGAAGCTTTCTTT.

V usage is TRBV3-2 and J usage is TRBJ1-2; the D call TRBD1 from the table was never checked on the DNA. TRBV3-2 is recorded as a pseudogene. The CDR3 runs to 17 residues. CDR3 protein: CASSHLLNTPLCGGYTF. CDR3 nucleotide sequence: TGTGCCAGCAGCCATCTTCTCAACACCCCCTTATGCGGTGGCTACACCTTC.

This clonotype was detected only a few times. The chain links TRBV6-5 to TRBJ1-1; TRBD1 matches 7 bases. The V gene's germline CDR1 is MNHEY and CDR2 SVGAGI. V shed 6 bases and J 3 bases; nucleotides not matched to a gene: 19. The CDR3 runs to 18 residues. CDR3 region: CASRWFAGQRVKDTEAFF. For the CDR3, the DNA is TGTGCCAGCAGGTGGTTTGCGGGACAGAGGGTGAAGGACACTGAAGCTTTCTTT.

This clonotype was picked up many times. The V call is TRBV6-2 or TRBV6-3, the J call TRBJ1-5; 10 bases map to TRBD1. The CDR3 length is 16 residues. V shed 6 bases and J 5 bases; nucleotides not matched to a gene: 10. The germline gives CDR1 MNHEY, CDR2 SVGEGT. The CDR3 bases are TGTGCCAGCAGCTCAGACAGGGGGCCAAGTTATCAGCCCCAGCATTTT. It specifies CASSSDRGPSYQPQHF.

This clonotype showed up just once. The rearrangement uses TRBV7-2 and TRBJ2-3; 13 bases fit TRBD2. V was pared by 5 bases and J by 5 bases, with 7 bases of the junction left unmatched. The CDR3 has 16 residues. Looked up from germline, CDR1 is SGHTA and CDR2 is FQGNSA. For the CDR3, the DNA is TGTGCCAGCAGCCCCCGGACTAGCGGGAGTGGAGATACGCAGTATTTT. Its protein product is CASSPRTSGSGDTQYF.

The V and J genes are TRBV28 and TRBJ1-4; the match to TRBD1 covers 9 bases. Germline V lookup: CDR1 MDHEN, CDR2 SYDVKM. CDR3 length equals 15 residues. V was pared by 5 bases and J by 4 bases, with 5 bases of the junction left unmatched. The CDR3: CASSRDRGGNEKLFF. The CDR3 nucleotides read TGTGCCAGCAGTAGAGACAGGGGGGGTAATGAAAAACTGTTTTTT.

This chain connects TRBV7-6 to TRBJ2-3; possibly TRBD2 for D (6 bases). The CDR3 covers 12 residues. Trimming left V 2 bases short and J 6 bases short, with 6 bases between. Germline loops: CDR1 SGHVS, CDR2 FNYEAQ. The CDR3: CASSLLADTQYF. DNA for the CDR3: TGTGCCAGCAGCTTACTAGCGGATACGCAGTATTTT.

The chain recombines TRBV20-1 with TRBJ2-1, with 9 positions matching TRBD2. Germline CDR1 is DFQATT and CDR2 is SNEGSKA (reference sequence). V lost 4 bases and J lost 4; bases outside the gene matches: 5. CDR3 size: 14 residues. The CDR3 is CSAIVSGGYNEQFF. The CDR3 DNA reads TGCAGTGCTATCGTTAGCGGGGGATACAATGAGCAGTTCTTC.

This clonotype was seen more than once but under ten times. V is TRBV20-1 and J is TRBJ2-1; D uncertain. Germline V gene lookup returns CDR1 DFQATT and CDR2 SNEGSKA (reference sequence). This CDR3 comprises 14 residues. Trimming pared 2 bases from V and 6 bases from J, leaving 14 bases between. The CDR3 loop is CSARSVLTGNEQFF. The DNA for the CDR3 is TGCAGTGCTAGATCCGTCCTAACGGGCAATGAGCAGTTCTTC.

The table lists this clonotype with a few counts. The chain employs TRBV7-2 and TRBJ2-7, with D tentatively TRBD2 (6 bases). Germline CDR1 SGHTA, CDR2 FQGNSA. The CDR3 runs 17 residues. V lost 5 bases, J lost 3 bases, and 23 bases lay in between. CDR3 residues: CASSPSRRQAEGYEQYF. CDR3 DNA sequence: TGTGCCAGCAGCCCGAGCCGGCGGCAAGCGGAGGGCTACGAGCAGTACTTC. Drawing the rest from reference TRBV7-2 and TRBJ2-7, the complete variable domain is GAGVSQSPSNKVTEKGKDVELRCDPISGHTALYWYRQSLGQGLEFLIYFQGNSAPDKSGLPSDRFSAERTGGSVSTLTIQRTQQEDSAVYLCASSPSRRQAEGYEQYFGPGTRLTVT.

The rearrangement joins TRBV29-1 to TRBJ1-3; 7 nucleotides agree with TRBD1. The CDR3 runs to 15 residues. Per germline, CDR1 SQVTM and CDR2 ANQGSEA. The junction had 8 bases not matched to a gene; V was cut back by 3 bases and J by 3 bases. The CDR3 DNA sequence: TGCAGCGTTGACCCCACAGGGGATGATGGAAACACCATATATTTT. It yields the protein CSVDPTGDDGNTIYF.